Listed here are 13 T cell receptor beta chains from one sample, sequenced in a study of shared clonotypes between healthy human individuals. Sequencing was performed with immunoSEQ multiplex PCR; in TCRdb, only in-frame clones are kept and a portion is missing. The repertoire holds about 1.1 million clones, with 60% to 80% as singletons. Sequencing input: memory CD4+ T cells from PBMCs. Subset meaning: CD45RA-negative fraction. The receptors stem from a young man in good health. Some clones in this sample may be carry-over from other donors' samples.

The rearrangement uses TRBV4-1 and TRBJ1-3; possibly TRBD1 for D (6 bases). Germline CDR1 and CDR2: MGHRA and YSYEKL. The CDR3 extends over 16 amino acids. The germline V and J ends were trimmed by 2 bases and 2 bases, with 13 bases remaining between them. In DNA form, the CDR3 reads TGCGCCAGCAGCCAAATTCTAACAGGGCCTGGAAACACCATATATTTT. Amino acids: CASSQILTGPGNTIYF.

This chain uses TRBV11-2 with TRBJ2-7, with D perhaps matching TRBD1 (6 bases). CDR3 length: 13 amino acids. V was clipped by 1 base and J by 8 bases, with 12 bases between them. The germline gives CDR1 SGHAT, CDR2 FQNNGV. DNA of the CDR3: TGTGCCAGCAGCTTAGGGTGGACAGCGCAGCAGTACTTC. Translating it yields CASSLGWTAQQYF.

The rearrangement links TRBV19 to TRBJ1-2, with D perhaps TRBD1 (5 bases). There are 12 residues in the CDR3. Germline CDR1 LNHDA, CDR2 SQIVND (reference sequence). Trimming shortened V by 6 bases and J by 8 bases, and 13 bases separated the two germline ends. In DNA, the CDR3 is TGTGCCAGTAGCCGAGGGGTTCGCGGCTACACCTTC. Protein sequence: CASSRGVRGYTF.

CDR3 region: CASSFGTGAVDEQYF. CDR3 in DNA: TGTGCCAGCAGCTTCGGGACAGGGGCCGTGGACGAGCAGTACTTC. The J gene is TRBJ2-7, the V gene TRBV7-9; 10 nucleotides match TRBD1. The germline V gene has CDR1 SEHNR and CDR2 FQNEAQ (reference sequence). V was pared by 3 bases and J by 5 bases, with 7 bases of the junction left unmatched. CDR3 length equals 15 residues.

This clone was observed a handful of times. V usage is TRBV5-1 and J usage is TRBJ2-3; 7 positions match TRBD2. This CDR3 is built from 17 residues. Trimming took 0 bases from V and 0 from J; bases not matched to a gene: 7. CDR1 is SGHRS, CDR2 YFSETQ, per germline. The CDR3 region is CASSLELAGTSTDTQYF. CDR3 nucleotide sequence: TGCGCCAGCAGCTTGGAATTAGCGGGCACTAGCACAGATACGCAGTATTTT. Full variable domain (rest looked up from reference TRBV5-1 and TRBJ2-3): KAGVTQTPRYLIKTRGQQVTLSCSPISGHRSVSWYQQTPGQGLQFLFEYFSETQRNKGNFPGRFSGRQFSNSRSEMNVSTLELGDSALYLCASSLELAGTSTDTQYFGPGTRLTVL.

This clone was observed a single time. This sequence joins TRBV5-1 and TRBJ2-3; 14 positions agree with TRBD2. Germline V gives CDR1 SGHRS, CDR2 YFSETQ. V shed 3 bases, J shed 0 bases, and the junction held 3 bases outside the gene matches. The CDR3 totals 17 residues. CDR3 coding DNA: TGCGCCAGCAGCTCGGGACTAGCGGGGGCTAGCACAGATACGCAGTATTTT. The encoded protein is CASSSGLAGASTDTQYF.

V gene TRBV28 combines with J gene TRBJ1-2, with D maybe TRBD1 (6 bases). The germline V gene encodes CDR1 MDHEN and CDR2 SYDVKM. Trimming shortened V by 3 bases and J by 8 bases, and 22 bases separated the two germline ends. CDR3 size: 16 residues. The CDR3 protein is CASSFLDSTFSGGYTF. CDR3 sequence (DNA): TGTGCCAGCAGTTTCTTGGACAGTACGTTTTCGGGGGGCTACACCTTC.

The rearrangement links TRBV10-3 to TRBJ2-1; D is possibly TRBD1 (6 bases). Trimming left V 7 bases short and J 6 bases short, with 16 bases between. This CDR3 has 14 amino acids. From germline, CDR1 is ENHRY and CDR2 SYGVKD. DNA for the CDR3: TGTGCCATCACTTTGACAGGAAAGGTCAATGAGCAGTTCTTC. The encoded protein is CAITLTGKVNEQFF.

As DNA, the CDR3 is TGTGCCAGTACCAACTTTCCGAGCTCCTACGAGCAGTACTTC. The encoded protein is CASTNFPSSYEQYF. The chain couples TRBV6-1 to TRBJ2-7, with D unresolved. The V end lost 9 bases, the J end lost 0 bases, and 15 bases lay between the germline ends. The CDR3 covers 14 residues. Germline V gene sequence: CDR1 MNHNS, CDR2 SASEGT.

Concerning this clone itself: A read error is possible here, since a much larger clone lies one base away. V and J are TRBV7-6 and TRBJ1-5; D gene unclear. The CDR3 runs 13 residues. V was clipped by 1 base and J by 3 bases, with 4 bases between them. The V gene's germline CDR1 is SGHVS and CDR2 FNYEAQ. DNA of the CDR3: TGTGCCAGCAGCTTAGATCACAATCAGCCCCAGCATTTT. Translated, it gives CASSLDHNQPQHF.

The J gene is TRBJ1-5, the V gene TRBV2; TRBD1 matches at 9 bases. V dropped 5 bases and J dropped 7; count of bases not matched to a gene: 6. Per germline, CDR1 SNHLY and CDR2 FYNNEI. This CDR3 region has 14 residues. The CDR3 here is CASSRQGEGQPQHF. The CDR3 DNA reads as TGTGCCAGCAGTCGACAGGGGGAGGGGCAGCCCCAGCATTTT.

The J gene is TRBJ2-5, the V gene TRBV9; 10 bases fit TRBD2. Germline trimming cut 3 bases from V and 2 bases from J; bases unmatched to any gene: 7. From germline, CDR1 is SGDLS and CDR2 YYNGEE. The CDR3 loop spans 16 amino acids. The CDR3 DNA follows: TGTGCCAGCAGCGCTCAAGTACTAGCGGGGCAAGAGACCCAGTACTTC. Translated: CASSAQVLAGQETQYF. Full variable domain (missing parts from reference TRBV9 and TRBJ2-5): DSGVTQTPKHLITATGQRVTLRCSPRSGDLSVYWYQQSLDQGLQFLIQYYNGEERAKGNILERFSAQQFPDLHSELNLSSLELGDSALYFCASSAQVLAGQETQYFGPGTRLLVL.

V usage is TRBV28 and J usage is TRBJ1-4; 7 nucleotides agree with TRBD1. The CDR3 is 12 residues long. Germline loops: CDR1 MDHEN, CDR2 SYDVKM. With V trimmed by 6 bases and J by 7 bases, 2 bases remained unmatched. This chain's CDR3 is CASRTGSEKLFF. The CDR3 DNA follows: TGTGCCAGCAGGACAGGGAGTGAAAAACTGTTTTTT. Together with reference TRBV28 and TRBJ1-4, the CDR3 gives the full variable domain: DVKVTQSSRYLVKRTGEKVFLECVQDMDHENMFWYRQDPGLGLRLIYFSYDVKMKEKGDIPEGYSVSREKKERFSLILESASTNQTSMYLCASRTGSEKLFFGSGTQLSVL.